This paragraph reports one T cell receptor (beta chain). The authors' processing: The authors estimated nucleated cell counts from reference gene primer amplification. Using immunoSEQ multiplex PCR, the repertoire was profiled, and TCRdb retains in-frame clones only, with some absent. Clone size and the V and J calls come from that table; the DNA yielded D and trimming. The table records over 300,000 clones, 86% of them present only once. The source of the sample is a study of blood T cell repertoires in COVID-19. Study-wide background: The United States, Italy and Spain supplied acute and convalescent COVID-19 samples.

CDR1 is ENHRY, CDR2 SYGVKD, per germline. V gave up 2 bases and J gave up 4 bases; unmatched junction bases: 13. The CDR3 extends over 17 amino acids. Sample: peripheral blood. The receptor comes from a woman between 50 and 59 years old with acute or convalescent COVID-19. The chain carries TRBV10-3 and TRBJ2-7; the match to TRBD1 covers 8 bases. The chain's CDR3 is CAISEPTAGTGIYEQYF. The CDR3 DNA is TGTGCCATCAGTGAGCCTACCGCCGGGACAGGTATATACGAGCAGTACTTC.